The rows below give T cell receptor beta chains drawn from one sample of a study of T cells in Graves' hyperthyroidism and ophthalmopathy. TCRdb fed the multiplex PCR reads into MiXCR, producing one record per CDR3 protein. There are 500,000 to 800,000 distinct CDR3 sequences in the sample; about 45% occur only once, and more than 7% lies in the top ten. Sequencing input: peripheral blood or thyroid tissue (not recorded which). These receptors originate from an adult man with Graves' disease, either hyperthyroidism or ophthalmopathy (not recorded which). CDR3s include the opening cysteine and the closing phenylalanine or tryptophan. The order of the fields is CDR3 length, J gene, V gene, D gene, clone size, CDR3 DNA, CDR3 protein. A D gene is named only where the DNA matches it firmly. Clone size is stated in some rows and not others, as once, few, many or a class when expanded.

13	TRBJ1-2	TRBV7-2	NA	once	TGTGCCAGCAGCTTAGACGGCAGCTCTGGAAACACCTTC	CASSLDGSSGNTF
11	TRBJ1-1	TRBV10-3	NA	NA	TGTGCCATCTCTGCGGACACTGAAGCTTTCTTT	CAISADTEAFF
16	TRBJ1-2	TRBV7-8	TRBD1	NA	TGTGCCAGCAGCTCCTTAGGCCGGGACAGTCGCTATGGCTACACCTTC	CASSSLGRDSRYGYTF
17	TRBJ1-1	TRBV6-6	TRBD1	NA	TGTGCCAGCAGTCCCCTCAAGACAGGGGGCTTGCGCACTGAAGCTTTCTTT	CASSPLKTGGLRTEAFF
16	TRBJ1-3	TRBV7-2	NA	NA	TGTGCCAGCAGCTTAGTAGGGGGTTCCTCTGGAAACACCATATATTTT	CASSLVGGSSGNTIYF
15	TRBJ2-7	TRBV11-2	NA	few	TGTGCCAGCACCGACCCCTGGGAGACAGAAGAGGGGCAGTACTTC	CASTDPWETEEGQYF
17	TRBJ1-1	TRBV5-1	TRBD1	NA	TGCGCCAGCAGTGTGGACAGGGGGCGGAATTTGAACACTGAAGCTTTCTTT	CASSVDRGRNLNTEAFF
15	TRBJ2-7	TRBV25-1	TRBD2	NA	TGTGCCAGCGTGGGAACCGGGACTAGAGACTACGAGCAGTACTTC	CASVGTGTRDYEQYF
15	TRBJ1-1	TRBV7-6	TRBD1	NA	TGTGCCAGCAGGGACGACAGGGAGGAAGGCCCTGAAGCTTTCTTT	CASRDDREEGPEAFF
15	TRBJ2-5	TRBV6-1	NA	NA	TGTGCCAGCAGTGACTGGGAGTTAGGCAATCAGCCCCAGTACTTC	CASSDWELGNQPQYF
13	TRBJ2-7	TRBV2	NA	NA	TGTGCTAGGGGGGGGGGGACAGACTACGAGCAGTACTTC	CARGGGTDYEQYF
16	TRBJ2-7	TRBV19	NA	NA	TGTGCCAGTAGTGTCCTCCGGGGGACAGAATCCTACGAGCAGTACTTC	CASSVLRGTESYEQYF
13	TRBJ1-5	TRBV24-1	NA	many	TGTGCCACCAGAGGGGGGGGAGACAGCACCCAGCATTTT	CATRGGGDSTQHF
15	TRBJ2-7	TRBV6-6	TRBD1	NA	TGTGCCAGCGGGCCAGGGACAGGACGCTCCTACGAGCAGTACTTC	CASGPGTGRSYEQYF
13	TRBJ1-2	TRBV12-3/TRBV12-4	NA	once	TGTGCCAGCAGTCCGAGGACATCGTATGGCTACACCTTC	CASSPRTSYGYTF
14	TRBJ2-2	TRBV2	NA	NA	TGTGCCAGCAGTGAAAGGGGGAACACCGGGGAGCTGTTTTTT	CASSERGNTGELFF
15	TRBJ2-5	TRBV6-5	TRBD2	NA	TGTGCCAGCAGTTATAAGTGGGAGGGCCCAGAGACCCAGTACTTC	CASSYKWEGPETQYF
15	TRBJ1-1	TRBV7-9	TRBD1	NA	TGTGCCATCACCGGGGGACAGCTTGCGAACACTGAAGCTTTCTTT	CAITGGQLANTEAFF
13	TRBJ1-2	TRBV29-1	NA	NA	TGCAGCGTTGGGGAGACCGTCAACTATGGCTACACCTTC	CSVGETVNYGYTF
16	TRBJ1-5	TRBV5-6	NA	NA	TGTGCCAGCAGCTTGTGGGGGAGTTTTGAGTACCAGCCCCAGCATTTT	CASSLWGSFEYQPQHF
16	TRBJ2-7	TRBV7-3	TRBD1	few	TGTGCCAGCAGTCCCGACAGGGGTAGCGGTTCCTACGAGCAGTACTTC	CASSPDRGSGSYEQYF
15	TRBJ1-2	TRBV10-2	NA	NA	TGTGCCAGCAGGTCCGGGACAAGGATTAACTATGGCTACACCTTC	CASRSGTRINYGYTF
14	TRBJ1-2	TRBV11-2	NA	few	TGTGCCAGCAGCACCGGGACAACTAACTATGGCTACACCTTC	CASSTGTTNYGYTF
14	TRBJ1-6	TRBV7-2	NA	many	TGTGCCAGCAGCCGTGACAGCGCTAATTCACCCCTCCACTTT	CASSRDSANSPLHF
13	TRBJ2-2	TRBV10-1	NA	NA	TGCGCCAGCAAGGAAGGGGGGACCGGGGAGCTGTTTTTT	CASKEGGTGELFF
13	TRBJ1-2	TRBV10-3	NA	NA	TGTGCCATCAGTGAAAGGGGTGATAATGGCTACACCTTC	CAISERGDNGYTF
13	TRBJ2-7	TRBV6-6	NA	few	TGTGCCAGCAGTTACCCATCAGGGGACGAGCAGTACTTC	CASSYPSGDEQYF
14	TRBJ2-5	TRBV6-6	NA	few	TGTGCCAGCAGTTCCCTAACTAAACAAGAGACCCAGTACTTC	CASSSLTKQETQYF
12	TRBJ2-5	TRBV25-1	TRBD1	NA	TGTGCCAGCCTGGGACAGATGGGGACCCAGTACTTC	CASLGQMGTQYF
15	TRBJ2-7	TRBV14	NA	many	TGTGCCAGCAGCCAAGGTGTCAGGGCAGCCTACGAGCAGTACTTC	CASSQGVRAAYEQYF